Listed below are T cell receptor beta chains from one sample, sequenced in a study of T-cell reconstitution after alpha-beta-depleted transplantation in children. TCRdb called the PCR reads again in MiXCR, with one record for every CDR3 protein. Among about 610,000 distinct CDR3 sequences, 10% to 13% were seen once, and the ten largest hold less than 5%. Sequences were derived from PBMCs from the stem cell graft donor, sampled from the stem cell graft. Receptors were obtained from a human donor who donated a stem cell graft to a child with acute myeloid leukemia. CDR3s include the opening cysteine and the closing phenylalanine or tryptophan. A D gene is named only where the DNA matches it firmly. Clone size is given for some rows only: seen once, a few or many times, or a class if the clone is expanded.

abundance: few
j_gene: TRBJ2-5
v_gene: TRBV6-5
d_gene: TRBD1
CDR3aa: CASSSGTGSVPLYF
CDR3nt: TGTGCCAGCAGTTCTGGGACAGGATCCGTACCCCTCTACTTC

abundance: few
j_gene: TRBJ1-2
v_gene: TRBV15
d_gene: .
CDR3aa: CATKGQNYGYTF
CDR3nt: TGTGCCACCAAGGGACAAAACTATGGCTACACCTTC

abundance: many
j_gene: TRBJ1-2
v_gene: TRBV9
d_gene: .
CDR3aa: CASSARGDYGYTF
CDR3nt: TGTGCCAGCAGCGCCCGGGGGGACTATGGCTACACCTTC

abundance: few
j_gene: TRBJ2-3
v_gene: TRBV7-6
d_gene: .
CDR3aa: CASTSLREKGTDTQYF
CDR3nt: TGTGCCAGCACCTCTTTACGGGAGAAAGGCACAGATACGCAGTATTTT

abundance: .
j_gene: TRBJ1-1
v_gene: TRBV7-3
d_gene: TRBD1
CDR3aa: CASSPDRGFRNEAFF
CDR3nt: TGTGCCAGCAGCCCGGACAGGGGATTTCGAAATGAAGCTTTCTTT

abundance: .
j_gene: TRBJ2-3
v_gene: TRBV4-1
d_gene: TRBD1
CDR3aa: CASSQRGGQGLTDTQYF
CDR3nt: TGCGCCAGCAGCCAACGTGGAGGACAGGGACTCACAGATACGCAGTATTTT

abundance: .
j_gene: TRBJ2-7
v_gene: TRBV20-1
d_gene: TRBD1
CDR3aa: CSAQTPGQGTSRSSYEQYF
CDR3nt: TGCAGTGCGCAGACACCGGGACAGGGGACGTCTAGGAGCTCCTACGAGCAGTACTTC

abundance: few
j_gene: TRBJ2-7
v_gene: TRBV6-1
d_gene: TRBD2
CDR3aa: CASSEVPAGLGEQYF
CDR3nt: TGTGCCAGCAGTGAAGTTCCAGCGGGATTAGGCGAGCAGTACTTC

abundance: few
j_gene: TRBJ2-2
v_gene: TRBV6-2/TRBV6-3
d_gene: TRBD1
CDR3aa: CASSFLGQGYTGELFF
CDR3nt: TGTGCCAGCAGTTTTCTCGGACAGGGATACACCGGGGAGCTGTTTTTT

abundance: few
j_gene: TRBJ2-5
v_gene: TRBV20-1
d_gene: TRBD2
CDR3aa: CSALGAGTSQETQYF
CDR3nt: TGCAGTGCTCTAGGAGCGGGGACCAGCCAAGAGACCCAGTACTTC

abundance: .
j_gene: TRBJ2-4
v_gene: TRBV7-2
d_gene: .
CDR3aa: CASSLRSDTGDIQYF
CDR3nt: TGTGCCAGCAGCTTGAGAAGTGATACGGGGGACATTCAGTACTTC

abundance: .
j_gene: TRBJ2-7
v_gene: TRBV27
d_gene: TRBD1
CDR3aa: CASSLYGTELYEQYF
CDR3nt: TGTGCCAGCAGTTTATACGGGACAGAGTTATACGAGCAGTACTTC

abundance: few
j_gene: TRBJ1-1
v_gene: TRBV7-3
d_gene: .
CDR3aa: CASSRGDAGTEAFF
CDR3nt: TGTGCCAGCAGCCGAGGCGATGCTGGCACTGAAGCTTTCTTT

abundance: many
j_gene: TRBJ2-1
v_gene: TRBV11-2
d_gene: TRBD2
CDR3aa: CASSLGLSGRAVLNEQFF
CDR3nt: TGTGCCAGCAGCTTAGGACTCAGCGGGAGGGCTGTCTTAAATGAGCAGTTCTTC

abundance: .
j_gene: TRBJ2-2
v_gene: TRBV4-3
d_gene: .
CDR3aa: CASSQGDSMTGELFF
CDR3nt: TGCGCCAGCAGCCAAGGCGACAGTATGACCGGGGAGCTGTTTTTT

abundance: few
j_gene: TRBJ2-1
v_gene: TRBV20-1
d_gene: TRBD2
CDR3aa: CSARDVGRSDGEQFF
CDR3nt: TGCAGTGCTAGAGACGTCGGGAGGTCGGACGGTGAGCAGTTCTTC

abundance: .
j_gene: TRBJ1-5
v_gene: TRBV20-1
d_gene: .
CDR3aa: CSARDQGAQSQPQHF
CDR3nt: TGCAGTGCTAGAGATCAAGGGGCGCAAAGTCAGCCCCAGCATTTT

abundance: few
j_gene: TRBJ1-1
v_gene: TRBV7-2
d_gene: .
CDR3aa: CASSPRSGANTEAFF
CDR3nt: TGTGCCAGCAGCCCCCGGTCGGGAGCTAACACTGAAGCTTTCTTT

abundance: .
j_gene: TRBJ2-1
v_gene: TRBV7-2
d_gene: .
CDR3aa: CASSLVGINEQFF
CDR3nt: TGTGCCAGCAGCTTAGTAGGAATCAATGAGCAGTTCTTC

abundance: few
j_gene: TRBJ2-3
v_gene: TRBV5-1
d_gene: .
CDR3aa: CASSDSTGHTQYF
CDR3nt: TGCGCCAGCAGCGACTCAACAGGGCATACGCAGTATTTT

abundance: .
j_gene: TRBJ2-7
v_gene: TRBV27
d_gene: TRBD1
CDR3aa: CASSLRTGSNEQYF
CDR3nt: TGTGCCAGCAGTCTTAGGACAGGGTCAAACGAGCAGTACTTC

abundance: few
j_gene: TRBJ2-1
v_gene: TRBV20-1
d_gene: .
CDR3aa: CSARDWRASSGYNEQFF
CDR3nt: TGCAGTGCTAGAGATTGGCGGGCTTCCTCGGGATACAATGAGCAGTTCTTC

abundance: .
j_gene: TRBJ2-7
v_gene: TRBV2
d_gene: .
CDR3aa: CASGGPNWAFSSYEQYF
CDR3nt: TGTGCCAGCGGGGGTCCTAACTGGGCCTTCTCTTCCTACGAGCAGTACTTC

abundance: many
j_gene: TRBJ2-4
v_gene: TRBV20-1
d_gene: .
CDR3aa: CSAVIYGNIQYF
CDR3nt: TGCAGTGCTGTCATTTATGGGAACATTCAGTACTTC

abundance: few
j_gene: TRBJ1-1
v_gene: TRBV20-1
d_gene: TRBD1
CDR3aa: CSAGSGTGGFANTEAFF
CDR3nt: TGCAGTGCTGGATCCGGGACAGGGGGGTTCGCGAACACTGAAGCTTTCTTT

abundance: few
j_gene: TRBJ1-2
v_gene: TRBV27
d_gene: TRBD1
CDR3aa: CASSVDRGRGGYTF
CDR3nt: TGTGCCAGCAGTGTGGACAGGGGGCGAGGTGGCTACACCTTC

abundance: few
j_gene: TRBJ2-1
v_gene: TRBV15
d_gene: .
CDR3aa: CATSRDTRAYNEQFF
CDR3nt: TGTGCCACCAGCAGAGATACGCGGGCCTACAATGAGCAGTTCTTC

abundance: many
j_gene: TRBJ2-1
v_gene: TRBV20-1
d_gene: .
CDR3aa: CSARLNEQFF
CDR3nt: TGCAGTGCTCGACTCAATGAGCAGTTCTTC

abundance: many
j_gene: TRBJ2-1
v_gene: TRBV7-3
d_gene: .
CDR3aa: CASSLSPDYNEQFF
CDR3nt: TGTGCCAGCAGCTTAAGTCCGGACTACAATGAGCAGTTCTTC

abundance: many
j_gene: TRBJ2-5
v_gene: TRBV20-1
d_gene: TRBD2
CDR3aa: CSAPPRLAGRGTQYF
CDR3nt: TGCAGTGCTCCCCCCAGGCTAGCGGGCCGTGGGACCCAGTACTTC

abundance: few
j_gene: TRBJ2-3
v_gene: TRBV20-1
d_gene: TRBD2
CDR3aa: CSAGRSGSGGDTQYF
CDR3nt: TGCAGTGCTGGCCGGAGCGGGAGTGGGGGAGATACGCAGTATTTT

abundance: few
j_gene: TRBJ1-1
v_gene: TRBV4-3
d_gene: TRBD1
CDR3aa: CASSQGQMINTEAFF
CDR3nt: TGCGCCAGCAGCCAGGGACAGATGATTAACACTGAAGCTTTCTTT

abundance: .
j_gene: TRBJ2-1
v_gene: TRBV25-1
d_gene: TRBD2
CDR3aa: CASSAPRLAGYNEQFF
CDR3nt: TGTGCCAGCAGTGCGCCGAGGTTAGCGGGGTACAATGAGCAGTTCTTC

abundance: .
j_gene: TRBJ2-5
v_gene: TRBV7-2
d_gene: .
CDR3aa: CASRTAGAGVETQYF
CDR3nt: TGTGCCAGCAGGACCGCAGGGGCAGGGGTTGAGACCCAGTACTTC

abundance: few
j_gene: TRBJ2-7
v_gene: TRBV30
d_gene: .
CDR3aa: CAWSASRRREDEQYF
CDR3nt: TGTGCCTGGAGTGCGTCCCGCAGAAGAGAAGACGAGCAGTACTTC

abundance: few
j_gene: TRBJ2-7
v_gene: TRBV20-1
d_gene: TRBD2
CDR3aa: CSAGLADEQYF
CDR3nt: TGCAGTGCTGGACTAGCCGACGAGCAGTACTTC

abundance: few
j_gene: TRBJ2-5
v_gene: TRBV12-3/TRBV12-4
d_gene: TRBD2
CDR3aa: CASSSTGTSGRETQYF
CDR3nt: TGTGCCAGCAGCTCCACCGGGACTAGCGGGAGAGAGACCCAGTACTTC

abundance: many
j_gene: TRBJ2-1
v_gene: TRBV7-9
d_gene: TRBD1
CDR3aa: CASSSVGTGNNNEQFF
CDR3nt: TGTGCCAGCAGCTCCGTCGGGACAGGGAATAACAATGAGCAGTTCTTC

abundance: many
j_gene: TRBJ2-3
v_gene: TRBV29-1
d_gene: .
CDR3aa: CSVDLLATLLSTDTQYF
CDR3nt: TGCAGCGTTGATTTGCTAGCTACCTTACTTAGCACAGATACGCAGTATTTT

abundance: few
j_gene: TRBJ2-7
v_gene: TRBV7-9
d_gene: .
CDR3aa: CASSLFSRGLPSEQYF
CDR3nt: TGTGCCAGCAGCCTTTTCTCCCGGGGGCTGCCAAGCGAGCAGTACTTC

abundance: few
j_gene: TRBJ1-6
v_gene: TRBV7-2
d_gene: TRBD1
CDR3aa: CASSPGQGYNSPLHF
CDR3nt: TGTGCCAGCAGCCCAGGACAGGGGTATAATTCACCCCTCCACTTT

abundance: many
j_gene: TRBJ2-3
v_gene: TRBV12-3/TRBV12-4
d_gene: .
CDR3aa: CASRPLGSSVGSTDTQYF
CDR3nt: TGTGCCAGCAGACCCCTAGGGTCAAGCGTGGGGAGCACAGATACGCAGTATTTT